This T cell receptor (beta chain) was captured by sequencing in a study of T-cell reconstitution after alpha-beta-depleted transplantation in children. This sample's TCRbeta library carried unique molecular identifier barcodes. TCRdb processed the PCR reads anew with MiXCR; each CDR3 protein has one entry. The data hold 7,300 or so distinct CDR3 sequences, with about a sixth observed a single time. In its sample, this clonotype ranks as medium-sized. The CDR3 covers 14 residues. Germline lookup yields CDR1 SQVTM and CDR2 ANQGSEA. V lost 7 bases to trimming and J lost 1 base; unmatched junction nucleotides: 8.

Here the sequenced sample was PBMCs, taken before TCRalphabeta/CD19-depleted stem cell transplant. The chain recombines TRBV29-1 with TRBJ2-3; 7 bases are shared with TRBD1. The receptor was isolated from a boy aged 2 to 9 with acute lymphoblastic leukemia, due to receive a stem cell transplant. CDR3 loop: CSGGTGVGTDTQYF. CDR3 bases: TGCAGCGGCGGCACAGGGGTGGGCACAGATACGCAGTATTTT.